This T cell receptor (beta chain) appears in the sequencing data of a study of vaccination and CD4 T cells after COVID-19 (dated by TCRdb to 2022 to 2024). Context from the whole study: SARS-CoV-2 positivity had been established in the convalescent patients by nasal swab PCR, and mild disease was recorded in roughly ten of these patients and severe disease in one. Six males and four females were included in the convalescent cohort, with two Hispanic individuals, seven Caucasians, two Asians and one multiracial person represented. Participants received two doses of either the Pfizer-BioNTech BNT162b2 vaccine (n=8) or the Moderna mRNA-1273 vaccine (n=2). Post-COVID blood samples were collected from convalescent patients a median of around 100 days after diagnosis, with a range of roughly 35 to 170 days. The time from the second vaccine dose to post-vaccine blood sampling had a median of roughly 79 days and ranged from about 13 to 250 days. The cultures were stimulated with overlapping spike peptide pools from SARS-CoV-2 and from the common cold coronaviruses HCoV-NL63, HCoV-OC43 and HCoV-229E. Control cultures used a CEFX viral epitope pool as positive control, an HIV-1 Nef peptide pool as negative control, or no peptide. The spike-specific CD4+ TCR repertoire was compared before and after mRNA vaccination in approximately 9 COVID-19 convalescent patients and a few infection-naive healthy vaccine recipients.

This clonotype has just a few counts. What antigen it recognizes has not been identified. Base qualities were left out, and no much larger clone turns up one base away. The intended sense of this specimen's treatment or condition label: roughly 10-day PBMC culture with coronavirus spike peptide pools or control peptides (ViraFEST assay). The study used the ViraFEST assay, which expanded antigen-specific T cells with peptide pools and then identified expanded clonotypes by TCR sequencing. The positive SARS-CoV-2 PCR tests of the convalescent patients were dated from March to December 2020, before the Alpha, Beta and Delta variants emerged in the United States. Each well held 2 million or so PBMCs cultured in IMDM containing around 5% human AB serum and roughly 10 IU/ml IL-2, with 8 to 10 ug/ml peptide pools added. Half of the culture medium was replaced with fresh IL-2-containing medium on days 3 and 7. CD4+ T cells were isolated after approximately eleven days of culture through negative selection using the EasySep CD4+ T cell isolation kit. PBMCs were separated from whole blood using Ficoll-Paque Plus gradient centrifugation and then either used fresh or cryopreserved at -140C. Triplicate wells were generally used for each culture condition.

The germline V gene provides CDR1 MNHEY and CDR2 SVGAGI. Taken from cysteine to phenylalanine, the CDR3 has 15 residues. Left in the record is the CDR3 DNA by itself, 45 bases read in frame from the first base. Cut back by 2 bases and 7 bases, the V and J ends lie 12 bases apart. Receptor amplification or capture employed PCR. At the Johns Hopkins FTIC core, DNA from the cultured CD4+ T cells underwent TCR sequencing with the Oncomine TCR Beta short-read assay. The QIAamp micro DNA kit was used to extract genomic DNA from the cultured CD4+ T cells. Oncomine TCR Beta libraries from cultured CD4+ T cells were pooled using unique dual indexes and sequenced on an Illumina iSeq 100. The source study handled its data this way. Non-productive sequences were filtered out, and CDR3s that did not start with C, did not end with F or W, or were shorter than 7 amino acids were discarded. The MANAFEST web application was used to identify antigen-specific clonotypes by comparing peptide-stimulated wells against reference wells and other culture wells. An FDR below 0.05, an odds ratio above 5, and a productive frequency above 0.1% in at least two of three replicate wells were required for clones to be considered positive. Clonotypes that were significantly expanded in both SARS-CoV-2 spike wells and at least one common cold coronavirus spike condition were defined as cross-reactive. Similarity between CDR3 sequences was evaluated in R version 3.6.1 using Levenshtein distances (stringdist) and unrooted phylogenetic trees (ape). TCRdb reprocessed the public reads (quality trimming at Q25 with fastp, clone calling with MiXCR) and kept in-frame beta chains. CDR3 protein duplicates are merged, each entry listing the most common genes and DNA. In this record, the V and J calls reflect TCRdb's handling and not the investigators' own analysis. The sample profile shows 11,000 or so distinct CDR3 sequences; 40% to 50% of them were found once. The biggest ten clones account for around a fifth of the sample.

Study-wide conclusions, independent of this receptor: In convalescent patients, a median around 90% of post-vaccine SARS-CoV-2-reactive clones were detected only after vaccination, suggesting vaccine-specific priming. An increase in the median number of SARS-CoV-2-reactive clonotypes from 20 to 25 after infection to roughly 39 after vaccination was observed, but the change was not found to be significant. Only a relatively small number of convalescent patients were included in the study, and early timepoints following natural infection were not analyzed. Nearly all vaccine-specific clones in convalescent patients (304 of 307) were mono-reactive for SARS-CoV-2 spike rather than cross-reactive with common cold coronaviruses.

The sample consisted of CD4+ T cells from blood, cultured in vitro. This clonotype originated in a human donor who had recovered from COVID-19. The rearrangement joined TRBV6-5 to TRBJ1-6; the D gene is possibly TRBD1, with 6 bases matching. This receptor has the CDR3 CASSYRQGHNSPLHF. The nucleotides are TGTGCCAGCAGTTACCGTCAGGGACACAATTCACCCCTCCACTTT.